This T cell receptor beta chain was sequenced in a study of T cells in Graves' hyperthyroidism and ophthalmopathy. The CDR3 extends over 13 amino acids. Germline CDR1 LGHDT, CDR2 YNNKEL (reference sequence). Trimming stripped 0 bases from V and 4 bases from J, with 6 bases between. The table lists this clonotype with many counts. Patients were excluded because of uncontrolled infection, other autoimmune disease, pregnancy or lactation. Diagnoses rested on clinical symptoms, serum thyroxine and TRAb, thyroid ultrasound and orbital computed tomography. Ahead of any ophthalmopathy symptoms, the blood sample was obtained at the first diagnosis of hyperthyroidism. Cells are PBMCs isolated from 10 ml of fresh blood. Amplification yielded TCR beta CDR3 regions, with RNA transcripts as the source. The HTBI primer set was used in a first-round RT-PCR of the TCR CDR3. From the multiplex PCR reads, TCRdb called clonotypes with MiXCR, one entry per CDR3 protein. In the table there are around 700,000 distinct CDR3 sequences, over 15% of which are singletons.

The source is a woman aged 50 to 60 with Graves' hyperthyroidism that later progressed to Graves' ophthalmopathy. The chain employs TRBV3-1 and TRBJ1-2; TRBD1 might be the D (5 bases). Material for sequencing was blood. The CDR3: CASSQEQVYGYTF. The DNA for the CDR3 is TGTGCCAGCAGCCAAGAACAGGTCTATGGCTACACCTTC.